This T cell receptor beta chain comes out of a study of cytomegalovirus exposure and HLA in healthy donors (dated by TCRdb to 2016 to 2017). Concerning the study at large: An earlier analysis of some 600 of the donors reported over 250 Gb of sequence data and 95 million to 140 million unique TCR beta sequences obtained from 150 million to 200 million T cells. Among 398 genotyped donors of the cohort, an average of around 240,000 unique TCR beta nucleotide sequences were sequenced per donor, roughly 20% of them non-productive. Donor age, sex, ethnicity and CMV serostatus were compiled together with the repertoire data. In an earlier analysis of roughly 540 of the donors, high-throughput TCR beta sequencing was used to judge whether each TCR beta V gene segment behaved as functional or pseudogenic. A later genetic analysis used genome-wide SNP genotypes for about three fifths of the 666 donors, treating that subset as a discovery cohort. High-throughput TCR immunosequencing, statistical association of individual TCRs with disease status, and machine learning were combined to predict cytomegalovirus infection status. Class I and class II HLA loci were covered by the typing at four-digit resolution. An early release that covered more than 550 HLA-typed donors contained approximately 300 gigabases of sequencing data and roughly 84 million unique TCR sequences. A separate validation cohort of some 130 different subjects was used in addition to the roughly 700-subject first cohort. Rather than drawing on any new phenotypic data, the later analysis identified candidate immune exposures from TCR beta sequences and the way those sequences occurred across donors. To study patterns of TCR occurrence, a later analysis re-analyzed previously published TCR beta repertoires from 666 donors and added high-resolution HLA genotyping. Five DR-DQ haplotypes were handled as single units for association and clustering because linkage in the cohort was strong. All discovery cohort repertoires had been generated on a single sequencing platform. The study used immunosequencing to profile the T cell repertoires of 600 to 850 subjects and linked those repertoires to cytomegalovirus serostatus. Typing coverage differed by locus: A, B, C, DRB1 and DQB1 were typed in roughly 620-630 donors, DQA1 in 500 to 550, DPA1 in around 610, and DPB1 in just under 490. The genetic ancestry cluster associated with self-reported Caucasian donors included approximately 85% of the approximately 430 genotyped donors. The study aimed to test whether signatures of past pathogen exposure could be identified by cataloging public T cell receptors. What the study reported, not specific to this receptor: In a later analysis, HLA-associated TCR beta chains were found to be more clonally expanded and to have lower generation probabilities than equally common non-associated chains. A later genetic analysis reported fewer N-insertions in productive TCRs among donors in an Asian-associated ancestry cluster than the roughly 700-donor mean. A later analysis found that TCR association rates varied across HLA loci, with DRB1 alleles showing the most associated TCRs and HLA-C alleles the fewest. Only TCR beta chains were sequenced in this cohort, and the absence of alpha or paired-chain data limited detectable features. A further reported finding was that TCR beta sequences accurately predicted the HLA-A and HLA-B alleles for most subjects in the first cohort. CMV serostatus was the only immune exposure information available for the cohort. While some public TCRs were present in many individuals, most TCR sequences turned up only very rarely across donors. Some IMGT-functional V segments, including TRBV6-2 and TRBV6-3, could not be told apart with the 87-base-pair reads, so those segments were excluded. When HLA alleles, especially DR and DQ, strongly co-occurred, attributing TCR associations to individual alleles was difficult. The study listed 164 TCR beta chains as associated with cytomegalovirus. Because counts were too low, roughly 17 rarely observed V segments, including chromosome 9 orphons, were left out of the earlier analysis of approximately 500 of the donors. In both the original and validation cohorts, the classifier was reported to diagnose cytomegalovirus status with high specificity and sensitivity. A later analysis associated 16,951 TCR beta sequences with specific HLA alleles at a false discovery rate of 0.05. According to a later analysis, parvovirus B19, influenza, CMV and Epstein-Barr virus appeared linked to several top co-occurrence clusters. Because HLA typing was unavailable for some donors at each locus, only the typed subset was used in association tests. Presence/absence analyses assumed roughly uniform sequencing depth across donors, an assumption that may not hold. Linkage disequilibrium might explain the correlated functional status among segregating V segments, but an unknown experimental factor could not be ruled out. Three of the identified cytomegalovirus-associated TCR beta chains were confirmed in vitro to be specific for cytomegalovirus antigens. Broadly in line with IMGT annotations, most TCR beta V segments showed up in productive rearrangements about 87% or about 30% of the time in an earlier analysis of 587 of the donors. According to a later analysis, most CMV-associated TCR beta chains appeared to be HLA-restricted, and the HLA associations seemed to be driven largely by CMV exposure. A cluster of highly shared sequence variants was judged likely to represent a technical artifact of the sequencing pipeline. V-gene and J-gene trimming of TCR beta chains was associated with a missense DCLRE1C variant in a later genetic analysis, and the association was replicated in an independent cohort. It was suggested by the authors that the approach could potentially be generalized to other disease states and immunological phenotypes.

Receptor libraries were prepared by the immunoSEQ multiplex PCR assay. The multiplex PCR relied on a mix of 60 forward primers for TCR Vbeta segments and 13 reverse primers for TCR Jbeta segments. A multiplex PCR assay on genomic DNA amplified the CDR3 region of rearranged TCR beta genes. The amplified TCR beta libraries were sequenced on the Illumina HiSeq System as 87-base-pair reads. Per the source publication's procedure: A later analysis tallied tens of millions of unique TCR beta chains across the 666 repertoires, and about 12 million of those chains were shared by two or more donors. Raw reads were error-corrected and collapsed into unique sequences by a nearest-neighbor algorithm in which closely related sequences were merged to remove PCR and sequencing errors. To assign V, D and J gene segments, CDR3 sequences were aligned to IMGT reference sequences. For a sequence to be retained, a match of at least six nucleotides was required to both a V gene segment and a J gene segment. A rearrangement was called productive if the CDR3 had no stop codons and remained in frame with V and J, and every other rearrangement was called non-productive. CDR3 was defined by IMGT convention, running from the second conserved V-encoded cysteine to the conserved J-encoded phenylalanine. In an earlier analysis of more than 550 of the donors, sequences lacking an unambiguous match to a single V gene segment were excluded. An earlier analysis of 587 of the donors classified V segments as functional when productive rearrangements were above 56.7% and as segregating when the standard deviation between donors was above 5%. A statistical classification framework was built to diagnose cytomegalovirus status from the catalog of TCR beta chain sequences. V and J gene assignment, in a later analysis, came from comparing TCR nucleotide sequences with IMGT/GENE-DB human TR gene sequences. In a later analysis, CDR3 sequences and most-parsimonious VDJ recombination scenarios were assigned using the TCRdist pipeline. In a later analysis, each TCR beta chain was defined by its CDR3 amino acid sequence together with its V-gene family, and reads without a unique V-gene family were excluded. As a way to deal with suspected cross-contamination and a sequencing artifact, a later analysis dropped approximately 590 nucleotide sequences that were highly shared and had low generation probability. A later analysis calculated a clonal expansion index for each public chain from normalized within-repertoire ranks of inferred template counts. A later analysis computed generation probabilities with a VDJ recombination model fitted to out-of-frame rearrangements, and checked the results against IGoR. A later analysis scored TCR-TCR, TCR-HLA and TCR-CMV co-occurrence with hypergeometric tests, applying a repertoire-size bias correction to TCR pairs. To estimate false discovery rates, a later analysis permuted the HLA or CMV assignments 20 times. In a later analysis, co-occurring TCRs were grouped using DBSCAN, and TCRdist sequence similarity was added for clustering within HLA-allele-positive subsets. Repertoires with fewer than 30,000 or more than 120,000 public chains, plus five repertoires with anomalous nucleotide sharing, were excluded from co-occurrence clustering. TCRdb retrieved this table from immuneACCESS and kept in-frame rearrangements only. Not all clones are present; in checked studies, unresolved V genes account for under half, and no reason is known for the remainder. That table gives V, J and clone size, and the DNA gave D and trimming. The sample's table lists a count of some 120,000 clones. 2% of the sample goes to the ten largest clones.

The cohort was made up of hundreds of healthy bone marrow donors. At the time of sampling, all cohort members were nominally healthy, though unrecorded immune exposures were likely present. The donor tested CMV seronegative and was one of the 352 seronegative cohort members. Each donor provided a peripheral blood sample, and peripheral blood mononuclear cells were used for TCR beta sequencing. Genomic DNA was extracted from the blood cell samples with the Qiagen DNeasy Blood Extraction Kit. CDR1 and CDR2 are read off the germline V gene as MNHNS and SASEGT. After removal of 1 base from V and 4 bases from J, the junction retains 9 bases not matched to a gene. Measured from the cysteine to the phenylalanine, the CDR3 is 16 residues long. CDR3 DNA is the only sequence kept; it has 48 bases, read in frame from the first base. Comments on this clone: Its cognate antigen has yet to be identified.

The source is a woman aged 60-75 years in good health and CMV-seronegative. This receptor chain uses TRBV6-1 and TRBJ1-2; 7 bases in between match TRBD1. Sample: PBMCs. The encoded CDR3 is CASSEGRQGWGYGYTF. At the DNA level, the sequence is TGTGCCAGCAGTGAAGGGAGACAGGGTTGGGGCTATGGCTACACCTTC.